One and the same sample provided the 7 T cell receptor beta chains below, sequenced in a study of blood T cells in healthy people across ages. A second PCR, run for roughly 7 to 11 cycles, used a sample-barcoded 5' primer plus a J-beta primer mix. In TCRdb, the 5' RACE reads were re-called with MiXCR into one record per CDR3 protein. This sample has around 500,000 distinct CDR3 sequences, with around a quarter found just once. This same sample was also part of a study on T cells of mothers and their children.

The material sequenced was blood. The receptors derive from a boy aged 2 to 9 in good health.

The chain has TRBV7-3 and TRBJ2-5; possibly TRBD2 for D (5 bases). The V gene's germline CDR1 is SGHTA and CDR2 FQGTGA. This CDR3 contains 15 residues. Trimming removed 6 bases from V and 3 bases from J, with 17 bases in between. For the CDR3, the DNA is TGTGCCAGCAGTCCAGGAGAGGGTGGGAAAGAGACCCAGTACTTC. Translated, it gives CASSPGEGGKETQYF. Together with reference TRBV7-3 and TRBJ2-5, the CDR3 gives the full variable domain: GAGVSQTPSNKVTEKGKYVELRCDPISGHTALYWYRQSLGQGPEFLIYFQGTGAADDSGLPNDRFFAVRPEGSVSTLKIQRTERGDSAVYLCASSPGEGGKETQYFGPGTRLLVL.

The chain joins TRBV6-1 to TRBJ1-2; D gene unclear. The CDR3 loop spans 13 amino acids. Trimming cost V 2 bases and J 8 bases, with 12 bases left between them. Germline V gene lookup returns CDR1 MNHNS and CDR2 SASEGT. The DNA of the CDR3 is TGTGCCAGCAGTGAACTGGCAGGCGGAGGCTACACCTTC. The encoded protein is CASSELAGGGYTF.

There are a few counts of this clonotype. This chain connects TRBV6-6 to TRBJ2-7; 12 bases are a match to TRBD2. CDR1 is MNHNY, CDR2 SVGAGI, per germline (reference sequence). V gave up 11 bases and J gave up 2 bases; unmatched junction bases: 4. The CDR3 contains 13 residues. CDR3 DNA sequence: TGTGCCGCCAGACTAGCGGGAGCCTACGAGCAGTACTTC. Protein: CAARLAGAYEQYF.

V gene TRBV20-1 combines with J gene TRBJ2-5; D gene ambiguous. The better agreement between TRBJ2-1 and the DNA end casts doubt on the J call. The CDR3 runs to 13 residues. Germline V gives CDR1 DFQATT, CDR2 SNEGSKA (reference sequence). The CDR3 protein is CSARETSNNEQFF. The CDR3 DNA follows: TGCAGTGCTAGGGAGACTTCGAACAATGAGCAGTTCTTC.

This clonotype turned up a few times. The chain couples TRBV9 to TRBJ2-3; TRBD2 matches at 10 bases. V shed 5 bases and J 2 bases; nucleotides not matched to a gene: 2. CDR1 is SGDLS and CDR2 is YYNGEE in the germline V gene. The CDR3 is 14 amino acids. The CDR3 reads CASSSGGITDTQYF. Written as DNA, the CDR3 is TGTGCCAGCAGTAGCGGGGGGATCACAGATACGCAGTATTTT.

The chain joins TRBV12-3 or TRBV12-4 to TRBJ2-5; TRBD1 or TRBD2 may be the D gene (7 bases each). The germline V and J ends were trimmed by 5 bases and 3 bases, with 16 bases remaining between them. The CDR3 runs 15 residues. CDR3 region: CASSRQGGLEETQYF. The CDR3 DNA reads TGTGCCAGCAGTCGACAGGGAGGACTAGAAGAGACCCAGTACTTC.

This chain connects TRBV7-2 to TRBJ2-7; D not resolved. Deletions cut 2 bases from V and 5 bases from J, with 16 bases between. CDR1 is SGHTA, CDR2 FQGNSA, per germline. CDR3 length equals 15 residues. CDR3 sequence (DNA): TGTGCCAGCAGCTTAACATCTAGTCTTGGCCACGAGCAGTACTTC. Its protein is CASSLTSSLGHEQYF.